The clone carrying this T cell receptor (beta chain) was detected a few times. CDR1 is SGHRS and CDR2 is YFSETQ in the germline V gene. The CDR3 covers 15 residues. Trimming took 0 bases from V and 6 from J, leaving 12 bases between them. The data were taken from a study of blood T cell repertoires in COVID-19. Some clones are missing from TCRdb's copy, which holds only in-frame ones; the method was immunoSEQ multiplex PCR. Of around 95,000 clones in the sample, over 65% were seen once. The clonotype was recovered from a human donor in a cohort sampled during active COVID-19. The specimen sequenced was peripheral blood. J is TRBJ2-2 and V is TRBV5-1; D remains ambiguous. The CDR3: CASSLESTSAGELFF. Here the CDR3 DNA reads TGCGCCAGCAGCTTGGAAAGCACGAGCGCCGGGGAGCTGTTTTTT.